A selection of T cell receptor beta chains follows, all from one sample in a study of T cells in tumors after PD-1 blockade. Produced via immunoSEQ multiplex PCR; TCRdb's table is partial and in-frame only. In the table there are tens of thousands of clones, 65% to 85% of which are singletons. This sample comprised PBMCs, obtained before anti-PD-1 treatment. All receptors derive from a human donor with basal cell carcinoma. The CDR3 runs from the conserved cysteine through the conserved F or W. A D gene is named only where the DNA matches it firmly. The size entry is marked missing in some rows and otherwise reads once, few, many or a size class.

d_call,v_call,j_call,cdr3_length,clone_size,cdr3_nt,cdr3_aa
TRBD1,TRBV11-1,TRBJ2-7,13,.,TGTGCCAGCAGAGACAGGGGAACCTACGAGCAGTACTTC,CASRDRGTYEQYF
.,TRBV7-8,TRBJ2-1,15,.,TGTGCCAGCAGCCCCACGGGCAACATCTACAATGAGCAGTTCTTC,CASSPTGNIYNEQFF
.,TRBV24-1,TRBJ2-7,14,.,TGTGCCACCAGCGACCGGGACACCGCCTACGAGCAGTACTTC,CATSDRDTAYEQYF
TRBD2,TRBV6-5,TRBJ2-2,14,.,TGTGCCAGCACGGGGGGGGCGAACACCGGGGAGCTGTTTTTT,CASTGGANTGELFF
.,TRBV27,TRBJ1-1,13,few,TGTGCCAGCAGTCAGACAAGACCCTCTGAAGCTTTCTTT,CASSQTRPSEAFF
.,TRBV27,TRBJ2-6,17,.,TGTGCCAGCAGTTTATCGCTCGGTTTCTCTGGGGCCAACGTCCTGACTTTC,CASSLSLGFSGANVLTF
.,TRBV9,TRBJ1-3,16,once,TGTGCCAGCAGCGTATCAGGGCTCCTCTCTGGAAACACCATATATTTT,CASSVSGLLSGNTIYF
.,TRBV18,TRBJ2-1,14,.,TGTGCCAGTTCAAGGGATTCCTCCTACAATGAGCAGTTCTTC,CASSRDSSYNEQFF
.,TRBV7-9,TRBJ2-2,14,.,TGTGCCAGCAGCTTAGGGGCAGCTACCGGGGAGCTGTTTTTT,CASSLGAATGELFF
.,TRBV27,TRBJ1-1,14,.,TGTGCCACCGCCGCCACACGAGGCGGCACTGAAGCTTTCTTT,CATAATRGGTEAFF
TRBD1,TRBV6-6,TRBJ1-5,17,once,TGTGCCAGCAGTCCCCAGGGACCGGGACAGGGGCGTCAGCCCCAGCATTTT,CASSPQGPGQGRQPQHF
.,TRBV19,TRBJ2-2,14,.,TGTGCCAGTAGTATATCCCCGGGTACCGGGGAGCTGTTTTTT,CASSISPGTGELFF
.,TRBV5-1,TRBJ1-2,16,.,TGCGCCAGCAGCTTGGCCGGGTCGCTACCCTACTATGGCTACACCTTC,CASSLAGSLPYYGYTF
.,TRBV5-1,TRBJ1-1,13,.,TGCGCCAGCAGCTTGGAGTTTAACACTGAAGCTTTCTTT,CASSLEFNTEAFF
TRBD2,TRBV2,TRBJ2-3,15,.,TGTGCCAGCAAGGAGGCTAGCGGGGGGGCCGCGACGCAGTATTTT,CASKEASGGAATQYF
.,TRBV3-1/TRBV3-2,TRBJ1-5,15,.,TGTGCCAGCAGCCAAGATCCCGGTAGCAATCAGCCCCAGCATTTT,CASSQDPGSNQPQHF
TRBD1,TRBV4-2,TRBJ1-1,14,.,TGTGCCAGCAGCCAAGTAGGACAGGGCGCTGAAGCTTTCTTT,CASSQVGQGAEAFF
.,TRBV7-9,TRBJ1-4,15,.,TGTGCCAGCAGCTCCCAAGAATGGGCTAATGAAAAACTGTTTTTT,CASSSQEWANEKLFF
TRBD2,TRBV27,TRBJ2-7,18,.,TGTGCCAGCAGTTTATCCCTTGGACTAGCGGGGGGTACCTACGAGCAGTACTTC,CASSLSLGLAGGTYEQYF
.,TRBV7-2,TRBJ1-5,17,.,TGTGCCAGCAGCTTAGGAGGGACCGCTGATAGCAATCAGCCCCAGCATTTT,CASSLGGTADSNQPQHF
.,TRBV3-1/TRBV3-2,TRBJ1-1,15,.,TGTGCCAGCAGCCAAGTTGCGGCTTTGAACACTGAAGCTTTCTTT,CASSQVAALNTEAFF
.,TRBV19,TRBJ1-2,15,.,TGTGCCAGTAGTATAGTAGGGTCGGAACAGTCTGGCTACACCTTC,CASSIVGSEQSGYTF
.,TRBV5-1,TRBJ1-3,16,.,TGCGCCAGCAGCCCCCAGGGACTGGGGTCTGGAAACACCATATATTTT,CASSPQGLGSGNTIYF
TRBD1,TRBV6-5,TRBJ1-3,12,.,TGTGCCAGCGACAGGGTTGGAAACACCATATATTTT,CASDRVGNTIYF
TRBD2,TRBV2,TRBJ2-1,14,.,TGTGCCAGCACCCTTAGCGGGGCTGACAATGAGCAGTTCTTC,CASTLSGADNEQFF
TRBD1,TRBV5-5,TRBJ1-2,16,.,TGTGCCAGCAGCAAAATGACCGGGACAGGGACCTATGGCTACACCTTC,CASSKMTGTGTYGYTF
TRBD1,TRBV2,TRBJ1-6,15,.,TGTGCCAGCAGCACCACAGGGGTTGGTAATTCACCCCTCCACTTT,CASSTTGVGNSPLHF
TRBD1,TRBV2,TRBJ1-1,15,.,TGTGCCAGCAGGGGTGGACAGGACCCTGGCATTGAAGCTTTCTTT,CASRGGQDPGIEAFF
TRBD2,TRBV29-1,TRBJ2-3,16,.,TGCAGCGTTGAAGATCGGCGGGGGGGCTTTGCAGATACGCAGTATTTT,CSVEDRRGGFADTQYF
.,TRBV4-1,TRBJ2-2,14,.,TGCGCCAGCAGCCAAGTTATGGGCGACGGGGAGCTGTTTTTT,CASSQVMGDGELFF
.,TRBV27,TRBJ1-2,15,.,TGTGCCAGCAGCCTAAGGCAGGGTTTTGCCTATGGCTACACCTTC,CASSLRQGFAYGYTF
.,TRBV10-1,TRBJ1-2,13,.,TGCGCCAGCGGTCAACAGAGGAACTATGGCTACACCTTC,CASGQQRNYGYTF